A single sample is the source of the 3 T cell receptor beta chains below, sequenced in a study of blood T cells in healthy people across ages. Primers used in a second PCR of roughly 6 to 12 cycles were a sample-barcoded 5' primer and a J-beta primer mix. TCRdb analysed the 5' RACE reads with MiXCR anew, one entry per CDR3 protein. The sample carries more than 700,000 distinct CDR3 sequences, approximately 53% recorded once. Sequenced: blood. The receptor set was obtained from a man older than 75 in good health.

The chain joins TRBV7-9 to TRBJ2-1; 12 nucleotides align to TRBD2. The germline CDR1 and CDR2 sequences are SEHNR and FQNEAQ (reference sequence). The CDR3 is 18 residues long. V shed 0 bases and J 8 bases; nucleotides not matched to a gene: 11. The CDR3 is CASSLASTSGRSKDEQFF. The CDR3 DNA is TGTGCCAGCAGCTTAGCTTCTACTAGCGGGAGGAGTAAGGATGAGCAGTTCTTC.

The chain joins TRBV27 to TRBJ2-7; 10 bases are shared with TRBD1. This CDR3 spans 17 amino acids. CDR1 is MNHEY, CDR2 SMNVEV, per germline (reference sequence). The trim removed 5 bases at V and 2 bases at J, leaving 12 bases unmatched. CDR3 bases: TGTGCCAGCAGTCCGCGCAAACGAGGGACAGGGGCCTACGAGCAGTACTTC. Protein sequence: CASSPRKRGTGAYEQYF.

This clonotype was seen a few times. J is TRBJ2-5 and V is TRBV7-9; a possible D gene is TRBD1 (5 bases). The CDR3 contains 15 residues. Trimming shortened V by 5 bases and J by 2 bases, and 15 bases separated the two germline ends. Germline V gives CDR1 SEHNR, CDR2 FQNEAQ (reference sequence). CDR3 nucleotides: TGTGCCAGCAGCGAAAGACAGTCGATTCAAGAGACCCAGTACTTC. It yields the protein CASSERQSIQETQYF.